Listed below are T cell receptor beta chains from one sample, sequenced in a study of blood T cells in healthy people across ages. TCRdb recomputed calls from the 5' RACE reads with MiXCR, one row per CDR3 protein. The sample holds 600,000 to 850,000 distinct CDR3 sequences; 20% to 25% are singletons and the top ten take 9.4%. The sample was also reused in another study, on T cells of mothers and their children.

Sequenced input: blood. The receptors come from a boy aged 10-17 years in good health. Each CDR3 is given with its conserved first and last residue. A D gene is named only where the DNA matches it firmly. Part of the rows lack a size; the others show once, few, many or a class for expanded clones.

few,TRBJ2-3,.,TRBV2,TGTGCCAGCAGTGGCGGGCTTAGCACAGATACGCAGTATTTT,CASSGGLSTDTQYF
.,TRBJ1-1,TRBD1,TRBV20-1,TGCAGTGCTAGAGGGGGACAGGTATGGTTCACTGAAGCTTTCTTT,CSARGGQVWFTEAFF
.,TRBJ2-2,.,TRBV11-3,TGTGCCAGCAGCCTAAGGAGTGGCGCCGGGGAGCTGTTTTTT,CASSLRSGAGELFF
.,TRBJ2-3,.,TRBV6-2/TRBV6-3,TGTGCCAGCTGTGACGGGGAATACACAGATACGCAGTATTTT,CASCDGEYTDTQYF
.,TRBJ2-2,.,TRBV14,TGTGCCAGCAGCCAAGCACAAATAAACACCGGGGAGCTGTTTTTT,CASSQAQINTGELFF
few,TRBJ2-7,.,TRBV27,TGTGCCAGCAGCCGGACTACAGGCGGAACGGGGTACGAGCAGTACTTC,CASSRTTGGTGYEQYF
few,TRBJ2-7,TRBD1,TRBV14,TGTGCCAGCAGCCAAATTGTCGACAGGGGAAGGGAGCGGTACTTC,CASSQIVDRGRERYF
.,TRBJ1-1,TRBD1,TRBV15,TGTGCCACCAGCAGATCGCGGACAGGGAGCGGAACTGAAGCTTTCTTT,CATSRSRTGSGTEAFF
few,TRBJ1-1,.,TRBV7-3,TGTGCCAGCAGCGTTAAACAGGGACCGATGAACACTGAAGCTTTCTTT,CASSVKQGPMNTEAFF
.,TRBJ2-7,TRBD2,TRBV13,TGTGCCAGCAGCCTAAGCGGGAGGGCCTCCTACGAGCAGTACTTC,CASSLSGRASYEQYF
few,TRBJ1-5,.,TRBV12-3/TRBV12-4,TGTGCCAGCAGCGCCAAGGGATTCAGCAATCAGCCCCAGCATTTT,CASSAKGFSNQPQHF
few,TRBJ2-7,.,TRBV20-1,TGCAGTGCTAGCGGGATTGGGCGGTCGACCTACGAGCAGTACTTC,CSASGIGRSTYEQYF
few,TRBJ2-6,.,TRBV29-1,TGCAGCGTTTTCTCTGGGGCCAACGTCCTGACTTTC,CSVFSGANVLTF
.,TRBJ2-1,TRBD2,TRBV20-1,TGCAGTGCGACCGGGACTAGCAGCTACAATGAGCAGTTCTTC,CSATGTSSYNEQFF
.,TRBJ2-5,.,TRBV7-9,TGTGCCAGCAGCCCCCCATGGCAGGGGGAGACCCAGTACTTC,CASSPPWQGETQYF
few,TRBJ2-5,TRBD1,TRBV29-1,TGCAGCGTTGAAGGAGACAGGGTCCAAGAGACCCAGTACTTC,CSVEGDRVQETQYF
few,TRBJ2-3,.,TRBV7-9,TGTGCCAGCAGCTTAGAGGAAAAGACAGGTCGTATGGATACGCAGTATTTT,CASSLEEKTGRMDTQYF
.,TRBJ2-5,.,TRBV29-1,TGCAGCGTACTCCACCGGGCTAACCAAGAGACCCAGTACTTC,CSVLHRANQETQYF
few,TRBJ2-3,TRBD2,TRBV10-1,TGCGCCAGCAGAGCAACGACTAGCGGCACAGATACGCAGTATTTT,CASRATTSGTDTQYF
.,TRBJ2-1,.,TRBV6-6,TGTGCCAGCAGGGACGGCTCCTACAATGAGCAGTTCTTC,CASRDGSYNEQFF
few,TRBJ1-3,.,TRBV20-1,TGCGGTGCTAGAGATCCGGGGGCTGGAAACACCATATATTTT,CGARDPGAGNTIYF
.,TRBJ1-4,.,TRBV4-3,TGCGCCAGCAGCCAAGATAGATGGGGCGGTGAAAAACTGTTTTTT,CASSQDRWGGEKLFF
.,TRBJ2-5,.,TRBV20-1,TGCAGTGCCCCCACGGACGCCGGGACCCAGTACTTC,CSAPTDAGTQYF
.,TRBJ1-5,.,TRBV12-3/TRBV12-4,TGTGCCAGCAGTACTTCTCAGGGCAATCAGCCCCAGCATTTT,CASSTSQGNQPQHF
few,TRBJ1-6,TRBD1,TRBV9,TGTGCCAGCAGCGTAGAGGACAGGGGGATTTTCGATAATTCACCCCTCCACTTT,CASSVEDRGIFDNSPLHF
.,TRBJ2-3,.,TRBV9,TGTGCCAGCAGCGTCTTACCAGTCGGAGATACGCAGTATTTT,CASSVLPVGDTQYF
.,TRBJ2-7,.,TRBV10-1,TGCGCCAGCAGTGAGTCTGTAGGAGGGCCTTTGAACGAGCAGTACTTC,CASSESVGGPLNEQYF
few,TRBJ2-1,TRBD1,TRBV4-3,TGCGCCAGCAGCCAAGACCGGGACAGGGACAATGAGCAGTTCTTC,CASSQDRDRDNEQFF
.,TRBJ2-5,TRBD1,TRBV6-1,TGTGCCAGCAGTGAAGCGGGGACAGGGGTGCTCTTC,CASSEAGTGVLF
few,TRBJ2-5,TRBD2,TRBV4-2,TGTGCCAGCAGAGCTAGCGGGGGGGAGACCCAGTACTTC,CASRASGGETQYF
.,TRBJ2-7,TRBD2,TRBV4-3,TGCGCCAGCAGCCAGAGAGAGGGACTAGCGGGAGACTACGAGCAGTACTTC,CASSQREGLAGDYEQYF
.,TRBJ1-5,.,TRBV6-1,TGTGCCAGCAGAAACCTCCGGGACGTCCTCAGGAAAGGGCAGCCCCAGCATTTT,CASRNLRDVLRKGQPQHF
few,TRBJ2-7,.,TRBV6-1,TGTGCCAGCAGTGAATTCGGCGGGGGCTACTACGAGCAGTACTTC,CASSEFGGGYYEQYF
few,TRBJ1-1,.,TRBV6-6,TGTGCCAGCAGTTACTCGACGGTTAGTGTTGAAGCTTTCTTT,CASSYSTVSVEAFF
once,TRBJ2-2,.,TRBV7-8,TGTGCCAGCAGCTCTCTGGACACCGGGGAGCTGTTTTTT,CASSSLDTGELFF
few,TRBJ2-7,.,TRBV7-9,TGTGCCAGCACCTCAAACACCTACGGGCAGTACTTC,CASTSNTYGQYF
.,TRBJ2-1,.,TRBV5-6,TGTGCCAGCAGCCTCAGTGCCGGGGGGCAGCTCTTC,CASSLSAGGQLF
.,TRBJ2-1,TRBD2,TRBV4-3,TGCGCCAGCAGCCAGGGCCCAGGACTAGCGGGTTACAATGAGCAGTTCTTC,CASSQGPGLAGYNEQFF
few,TRBJ1-2,TRBD1,TRBV20-1,TGCAGTGCTACCAGATTCGGGACAGGGGCAAACTATGGCTACACCTTC,CSATRFGTGANYGYTF
.,TRBJ2-7,TRBD2,TRBV7-2,TGTGCCAGCTCACGAGGGCGCGGGGGGGCTAACGAGCAGTACTTC,CASSRGRGGANEQYF
.,TRBJ2-7,.,TRBV20-1,TGCAGTGCTAGGGCCGCAGTATCCTACGAGCAGTACTTC,CSARAAVSYEQYF